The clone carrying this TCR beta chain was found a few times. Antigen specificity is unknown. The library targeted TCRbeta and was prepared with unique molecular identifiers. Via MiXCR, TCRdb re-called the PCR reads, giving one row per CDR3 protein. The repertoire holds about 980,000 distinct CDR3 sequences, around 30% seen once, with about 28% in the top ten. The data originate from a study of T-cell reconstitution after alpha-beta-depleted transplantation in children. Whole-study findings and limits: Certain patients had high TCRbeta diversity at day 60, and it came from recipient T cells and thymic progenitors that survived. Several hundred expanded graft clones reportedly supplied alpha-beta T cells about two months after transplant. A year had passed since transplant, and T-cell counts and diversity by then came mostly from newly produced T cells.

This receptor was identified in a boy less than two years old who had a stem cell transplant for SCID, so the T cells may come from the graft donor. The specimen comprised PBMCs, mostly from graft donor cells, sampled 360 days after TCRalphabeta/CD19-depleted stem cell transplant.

The CDR3 loop is CASTAKGLGTDTQYF. The CDR3, as DNA: TGCGCCAGCACCGCCAAGGGTTTAGGAACAGATACGCAGTATTTT. This sequence joins TRBV5-1 and TRBJ2-3; D uncertain. Germline loops: CDR1 SGHRS, CDR2 YFSETQ. V lost 6 bases and J 3 bases, leaving 17 bases between the germline ends. CDR3 length: 15 residues.